This TCR beta chain appears in the sequencing data of a study of shared clonotypes between healthy human individuals. Naive CD8 isolation took CD45RO-negative cells positively selected for CCR7 and excluded terminally differentiated effector memory CD45RA+ cells. Those who donated were healthy HIV-negative adults, with no recent acute infections or vaccinations reported. In its sample, this clone was seen once. Its antigen is undetermined. Method: immunoSEQ multiplex PCR; TCRdb's copy keeps in-frame clones and lacks some. The table records about 2 million clones, roughly 94% of them present only once. Study outcomes and limitations: Lower generation probabilities were found for non-shared clonotypes than for those shared by all four donors. Sampling covered blood only; tissue repertoires likely differ.

Specimen: naive CD8+ T cells sorted from blood. The source of this sequence is a man between 18 and 29 years old in good health.

In DNA form, the CDR3 reads TGTGCCAGCAGTCCCACGTCGGTGTCCTCTGGGGCCAACGTCCTGACTTTC. The encoded protein is CASSPTSVSSGANVLTF. The chain has TRBV27 and TRBJ2-6; D gene unclear. This CDR3 is built from 17 residues. CDR1 and CDR2 (germline): MNHEY, SMNVEV (reference sequence). The V end was cut by 5 bases, the J end by 0 bases, with 14 bases between.